The text below deals with one TCR beta chain. The germline V and J ends were trimmed by 1 base and 1 base, with 10 bases remaining between them. The CDR3 contains 15 residues. Germline V gives CDR1 LNHNV, CDR2 YYDKDF (reference sequence). The data were taken from a study of blood T cell repertoires in COVID-19. Study in general: COVID-19 samples collected from the United States, Italy and Spain covered acute and convalescent phases. From T cells, B-cell-depleted T cells, or PBMCs came the material, which was cDNA or gDNA.

TCRdb's table, derived via immunoSEQ multiplex PCR, lists solely in-frame clones and lacks some. The table lists 120,000 or so clones, roughly 87% of them singletons, with 27% in the top ten. This chain uses TRBV15 with TRBJ1-1; D not certain. The specimen sequenced was peripheral blood. The TCR originated in a woman of 80 years or more with acute or convalescent COVID-19. The chain's CDR3 is CATSRVSSGNTEAFF. The CDR3 DNA sequence: TGTGCCACCAGCAGAGTCTCCTCGGGGAACACTGAAGCTTTCTTT.